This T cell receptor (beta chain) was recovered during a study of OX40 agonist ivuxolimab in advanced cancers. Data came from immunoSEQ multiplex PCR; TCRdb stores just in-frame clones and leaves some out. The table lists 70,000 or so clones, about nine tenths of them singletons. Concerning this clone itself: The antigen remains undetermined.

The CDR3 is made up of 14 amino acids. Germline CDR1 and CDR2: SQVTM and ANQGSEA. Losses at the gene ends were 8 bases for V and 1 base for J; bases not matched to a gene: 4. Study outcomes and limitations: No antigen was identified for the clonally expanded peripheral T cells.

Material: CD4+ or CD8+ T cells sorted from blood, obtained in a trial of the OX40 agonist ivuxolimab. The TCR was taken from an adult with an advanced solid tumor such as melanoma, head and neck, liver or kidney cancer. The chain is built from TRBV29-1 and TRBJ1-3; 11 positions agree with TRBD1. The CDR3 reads CSIGQGASGNTIYF. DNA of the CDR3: TGCAGCATCGGACAGGGGGCTTCTGGAAACACCATATATTTT.